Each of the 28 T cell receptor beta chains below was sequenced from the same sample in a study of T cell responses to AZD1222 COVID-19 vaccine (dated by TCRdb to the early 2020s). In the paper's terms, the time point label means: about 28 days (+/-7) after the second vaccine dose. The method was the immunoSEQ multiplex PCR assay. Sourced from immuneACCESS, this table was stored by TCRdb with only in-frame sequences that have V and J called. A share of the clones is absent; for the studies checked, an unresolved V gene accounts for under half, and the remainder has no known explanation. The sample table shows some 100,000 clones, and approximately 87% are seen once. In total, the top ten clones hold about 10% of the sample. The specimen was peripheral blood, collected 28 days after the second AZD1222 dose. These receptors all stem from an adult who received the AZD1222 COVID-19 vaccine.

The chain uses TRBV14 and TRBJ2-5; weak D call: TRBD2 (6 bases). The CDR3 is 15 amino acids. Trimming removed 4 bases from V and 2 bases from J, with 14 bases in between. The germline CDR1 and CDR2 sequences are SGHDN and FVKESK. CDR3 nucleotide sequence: TGTGCCAGCAGCCCCTCCGGGGGAGGTCAAGAGACCCAGTACTTC. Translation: CASSPSGGGQETQYF.

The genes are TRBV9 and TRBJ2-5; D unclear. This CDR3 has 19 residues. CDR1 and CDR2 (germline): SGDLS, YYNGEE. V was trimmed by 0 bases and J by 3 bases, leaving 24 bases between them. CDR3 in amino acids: CASSVGVLRVPRSKETQYF. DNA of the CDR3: TGTGCCAGCAGCGTAGGGGTATTAAGGGTTCCCAGATCTAAAGAGACCCAGTACTTC.

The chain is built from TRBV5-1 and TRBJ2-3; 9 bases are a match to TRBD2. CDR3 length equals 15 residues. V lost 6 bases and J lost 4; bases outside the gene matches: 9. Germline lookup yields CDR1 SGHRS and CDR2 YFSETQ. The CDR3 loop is CASTIIAGAPDTQYF. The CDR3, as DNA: TGCGCCAGCACCATCATAGCGGGGGCCCCAGATACGCAGTATTTT.

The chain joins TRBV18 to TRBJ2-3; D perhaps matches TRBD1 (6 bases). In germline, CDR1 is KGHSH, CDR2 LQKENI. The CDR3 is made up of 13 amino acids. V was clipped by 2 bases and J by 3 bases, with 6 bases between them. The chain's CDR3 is CASSPGQTDTQYF. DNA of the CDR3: TGTGCCAGCTCACCAGGACAGACAGATACGCAGTATTTT. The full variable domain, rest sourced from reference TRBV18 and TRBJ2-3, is NAGVMQNPRHLVRRRGQEARLRCSPMKGHSHVYWYRQLPEEGLKFMVYLQKENIIDESGMPKERFSAEFPKEGPSILRIQQVVRGDSAAYFCASSPGQTDTQYFGPGTRLTVL.

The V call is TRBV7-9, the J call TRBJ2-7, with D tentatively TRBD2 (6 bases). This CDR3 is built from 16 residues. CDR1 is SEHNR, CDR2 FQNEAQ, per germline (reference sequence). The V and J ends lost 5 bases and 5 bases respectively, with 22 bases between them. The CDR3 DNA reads TGTGCCAGCAGCCAACCGCACGGCGGGAACCACGACGAGCAGTACTTC. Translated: CASSQPHGGNHDEQYF.

CDR3 sequence (DNA): TGTGCCAGCTCACCGGTCATAGGGGGCACAGATACGCAGTATTTT. Residues: CASSPVIGGTDTQYF. The V call is TRBV18, the J call TRBJ2-3, with D perhaps matching TRBD1 (5 bases). CDR1 KGHSH and CDR2 LQKENI come from the germline V gene. The CDR3 has 15 amino acids. With 3 bases removed from V and 1 base from J, the gap between germline ends came to 11 bases.

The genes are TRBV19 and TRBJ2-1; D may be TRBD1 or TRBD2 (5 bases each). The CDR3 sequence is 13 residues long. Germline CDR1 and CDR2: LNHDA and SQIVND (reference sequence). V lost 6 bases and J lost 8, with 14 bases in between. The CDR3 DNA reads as TGTGCCAGTAGCAGGGTTGCCGGGGATGAGCAGTTCTTC. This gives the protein CASSRVAGDEQFF.

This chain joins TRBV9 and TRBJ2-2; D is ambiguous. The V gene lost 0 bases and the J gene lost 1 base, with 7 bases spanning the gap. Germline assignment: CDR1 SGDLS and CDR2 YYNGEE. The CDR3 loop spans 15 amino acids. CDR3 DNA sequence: TGTGCCAGCAGCGTAGGTCTGGAGAACACCGGGGAGCTGTTTTTT. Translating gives CASSVGLENTGELFF.

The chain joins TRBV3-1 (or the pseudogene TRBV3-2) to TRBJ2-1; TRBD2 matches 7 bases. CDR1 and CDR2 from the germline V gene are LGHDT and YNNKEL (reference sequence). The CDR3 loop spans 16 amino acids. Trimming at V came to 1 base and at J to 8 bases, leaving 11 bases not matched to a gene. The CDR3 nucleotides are TGTGCCAGCAGCCAAGGTTGGGGGGGAGGAGGTGATGAGCAGTTCTTC. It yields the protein CASSQGWGGGGDEQFF.

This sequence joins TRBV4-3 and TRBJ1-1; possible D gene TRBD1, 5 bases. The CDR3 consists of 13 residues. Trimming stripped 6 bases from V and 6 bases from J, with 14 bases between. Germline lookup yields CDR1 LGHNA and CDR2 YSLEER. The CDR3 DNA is TGCGCCAGCAGTCTTATCAGGGATTCTGAAGCTTTCTTT. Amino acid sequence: CASSLIRDSEAFF.

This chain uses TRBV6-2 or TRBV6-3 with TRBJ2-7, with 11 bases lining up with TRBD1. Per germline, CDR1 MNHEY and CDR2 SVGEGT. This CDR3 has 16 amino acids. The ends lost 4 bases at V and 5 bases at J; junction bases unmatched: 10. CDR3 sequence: CASSWTPGQGVHEQYF. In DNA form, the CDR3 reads TGTGCCAGCAGTTGGACTCCGGGACAGGGGGTCCACGAGCAGTACTTC.

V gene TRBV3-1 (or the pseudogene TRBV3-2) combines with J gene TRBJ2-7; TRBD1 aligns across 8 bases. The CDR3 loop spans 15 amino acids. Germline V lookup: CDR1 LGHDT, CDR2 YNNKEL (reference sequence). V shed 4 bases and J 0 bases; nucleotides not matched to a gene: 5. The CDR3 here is CASSPGTGSSYEQYF. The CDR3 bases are TGTGCCAGCAGCCCTGGGACAGGTAGCTCCTACGAGCAGTACTTC.

The CDR3 DNA reads as TGCGCCAGCAGCCGCGACCTTTTCCAAGAGACCCAGTACTTC. This gives the protein CASSRDLFQETQYF. The chain has TRBV5-1 and TRBJ2-5; D uncertain. Germline V gene lookup returns CDR1 SGHRS and CDR2 YFSETQ. CDR3 length equals 14 residues. Trimming cost V 4 bases and J 1 base, with 11 bases left between them.

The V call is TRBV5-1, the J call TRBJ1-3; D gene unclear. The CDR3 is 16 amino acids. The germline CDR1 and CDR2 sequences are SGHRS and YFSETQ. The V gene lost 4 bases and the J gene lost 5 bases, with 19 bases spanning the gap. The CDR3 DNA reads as TGCGCCAGCAGCCCGGGAGGCTCCCTGCCCAGAAACACCATATATTTT. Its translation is CASSPGGSLPRNTIYF.

CDR3 region: CASSLLDTYSYEQYF. In DNA form, the CDR3 reads TGTGCCAGCAGTTTACTCGACACCTACTCCTACGAGCAGTACTTC. V usage is TRBV28 and J usage is TRBJ2-7; no definite D call. CDR3 length: 15 amino acids. CDR1 MDHEN and CDR2 SYDVKM come from the germline V gene. Trimming cost V 2 bases and J 0 bases, with 11 bases left between them.

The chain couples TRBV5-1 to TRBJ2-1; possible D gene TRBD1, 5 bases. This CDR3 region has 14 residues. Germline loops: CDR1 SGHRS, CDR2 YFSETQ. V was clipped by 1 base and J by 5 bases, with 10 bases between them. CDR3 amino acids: CASSLSSGNNEQFF. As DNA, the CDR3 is TGCGCCAGCAGCTTGTCCTCAGGGAACAATGAGCAGTTCTTC.

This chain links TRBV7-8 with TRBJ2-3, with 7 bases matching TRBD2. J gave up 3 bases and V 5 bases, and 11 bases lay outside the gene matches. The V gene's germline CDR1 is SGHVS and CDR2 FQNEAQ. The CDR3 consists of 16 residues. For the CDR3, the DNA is TGTGCCAGCAGCCCCAGCTGGGCTAGCGGAACAGATACGCAGTATTTT. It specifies CASSPSWASGTDTQYF.

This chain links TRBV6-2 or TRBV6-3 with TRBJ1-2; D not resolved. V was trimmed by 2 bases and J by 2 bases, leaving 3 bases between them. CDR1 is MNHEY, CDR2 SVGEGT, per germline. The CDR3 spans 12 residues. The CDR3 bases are TGTGCCAGCAGTTACGGAAACTATGGCTACACCTTC. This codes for CASSYGNYGYTF.

In DNA, the CDR3 is TGCAGCGTTCTCGTAACTGGAAACACCATATATTTT. It encodes CSVLVTGNTIYF. The chain links TRBV29-1 to TRBJ1-3; D uncertain. Germline lookup yields CDR1 SQVTM and CDR2 ANQGSEA. CDR3 size: 12 residues. Between the trimmed V and J ends, which lost 5 bases and 2 bases, there was a span of 7 bases.

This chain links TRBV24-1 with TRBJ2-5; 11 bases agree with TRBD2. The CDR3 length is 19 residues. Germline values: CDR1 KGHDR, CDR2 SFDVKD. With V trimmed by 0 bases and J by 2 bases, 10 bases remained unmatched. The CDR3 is CATSDLRGTSGQSQETQYF. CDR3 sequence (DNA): TGTGCCACCAGTGATTTGCGCGGGACTAGCGGACAGAGTCAAGAGACCCAGTACTTC.

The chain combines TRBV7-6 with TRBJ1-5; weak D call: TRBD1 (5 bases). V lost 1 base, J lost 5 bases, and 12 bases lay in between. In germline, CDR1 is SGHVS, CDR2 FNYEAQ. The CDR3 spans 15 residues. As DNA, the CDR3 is TGTGCCAGCAGCTTAGAGGCAGGGTTCGATCAGCCCCAGCATTTT. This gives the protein CASSLEAGFDQPQHF.

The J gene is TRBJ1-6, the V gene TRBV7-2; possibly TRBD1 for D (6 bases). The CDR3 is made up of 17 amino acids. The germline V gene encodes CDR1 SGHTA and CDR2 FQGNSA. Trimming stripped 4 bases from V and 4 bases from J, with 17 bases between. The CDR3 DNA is TGTGCCAGCAGCTCCCCCCCAGCAGGGGCTTATAATTCACCCCTCCACTTT. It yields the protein CASSSPPAGAYNSPLHF.

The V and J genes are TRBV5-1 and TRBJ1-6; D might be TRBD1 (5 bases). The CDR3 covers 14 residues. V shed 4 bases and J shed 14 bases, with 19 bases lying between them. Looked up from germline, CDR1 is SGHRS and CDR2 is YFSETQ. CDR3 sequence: CASSLTGGGEALHF. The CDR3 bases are TGCGCCAGCAGCCTGACCGGGGGGGGAGAGGCCCTCCACTTT.

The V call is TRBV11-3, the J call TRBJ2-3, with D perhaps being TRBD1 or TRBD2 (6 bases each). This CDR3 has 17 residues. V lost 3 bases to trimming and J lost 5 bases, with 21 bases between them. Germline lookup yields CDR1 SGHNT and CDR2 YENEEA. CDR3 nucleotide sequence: TGTGCCAGCAGCTTCGGAACTACCGTAAGGGGGGAAGATACGCAGTATTTT. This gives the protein CASSFGTTVRGEDTQYF. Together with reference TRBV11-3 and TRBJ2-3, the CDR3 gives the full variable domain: EAGVVQSPRYKIIEKKQPVAFWCNPISGHNTLYWYLQNLGQGPELLIRYENEEAVDDSQLPKDRFSAERLKGVDSTLKIQPAELGDSAVYLCASSFGTTVRGEDTQYFGPGTRLTVL.

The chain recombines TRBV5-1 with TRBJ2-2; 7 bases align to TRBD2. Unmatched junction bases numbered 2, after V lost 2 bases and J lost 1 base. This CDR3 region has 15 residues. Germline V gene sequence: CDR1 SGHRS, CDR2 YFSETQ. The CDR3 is CASSFGGGNTGELFF. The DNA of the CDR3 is TGCGCCAGCAGCTTCGGCGGGGGGAACACCGGGGAGCTGTTTTTT.

DNA for the CDR3: TGTGCCAGCAGCTCGGGACTCCCGGGAGCTTCCGAGCAGTACTTC. It encodes CASSSGLPGASEQYF. This chain links TRBV7-3 with TRBJ2-7, with D tentatively TRBD2 (6 bases). The CDR3 is 15 residues long. The V gene's germline CDR1 is SGHTA and CDR2 FQGTGA. V lost 4 bases and J 6 bases, leaving 19 bases between the germline ends.

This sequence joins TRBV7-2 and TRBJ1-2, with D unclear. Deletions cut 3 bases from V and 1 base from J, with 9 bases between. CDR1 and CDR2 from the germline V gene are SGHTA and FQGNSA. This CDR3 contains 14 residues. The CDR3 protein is CASSFAGLNYGYTF. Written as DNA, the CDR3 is TGTGCCAGCAGCTTTGCGGGCCTTAACTATGGCTACACCTTC. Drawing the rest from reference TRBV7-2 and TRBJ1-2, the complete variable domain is GAGVSQSPSNKVTEKGKDVELRCDPISGHTALYWYRQSLGQGLEFLIYFQGNSAPDKSGLPSDRFSAERTGGSVSTLTIQRTQQEDSAVYLCASSFAGLNYGYTFGSGTRLTVV.

The CDR3 spells CASSPGLAGGPLDTQYF. CDR3 in DNA: TGTGCCAGCAGCCCTGGACTAGCGGGGGGGCCCCTGGATACGCAGTATTTT. This chain connects TRBV7-3 to TRBJ2-3, with 15 positions matching TRBD2. The V gene end was trimmed by 5 bases and the J gene end by 6 bases; junction bases not matched to a gene: 9. Looked up from germline, CDR1 is SGHTA and CDR2 is FQGTGA. The CDR3 runs 17 residues.